This TCR beta chain was obtained from a study of T cell changes during pregnancy in multiple sclerosis. This clone was counted a single time. Profiling relied on immunoSEQ multiplex PCR, and the TCRdb table lists in-frame clones only, not all of them. The sample lists 90,000 or so clones, about 92% occurring once. This CDR3 contains 13 residues. Germline CDR1 and CDR2: SGDLS and YYNGEE. V lost 0 bases to trimming and J lost 5 bases, with 7 bases between them. The source of this sequence is a female donor with multiple sclerosis, enrolled in a pregnancy study. This rearrangement joins TRBV9 to TRBJ2-3; D gene uncertain. This sample comprised peripheral blood, obtained in the first trimester of pregnancy. For the CDR3, the DNA is TGTGCCAGCAGCGTAGAAAGAGGAGATACGCAGTATTTT. Translation gives CASSVERGDTQYF.